The T cell receptor beta chain under discussion was sequenced for a study of identifying expanded T cells in peripheral blood. V lost 5 bases, J lost 2 bases, and 2 bases stayed unmatched. The V gene's germline CDR1 is SEHNR and CDR2 FQNEAQ (reference sequence). The CDR3 has 14 amino acids. Sequencing was performed with immunoSEQ multiplex PCR; in TCRdb, only in-frame clones are kept and a portion is missing. The top ten clones hold approximately 18% of a sample with some 78,000 clones, approximately 84% of them seen once. This sequence was found in a person between 18 and 69 years old in good health. The gene calls are TRBV7-9 and TRBJ1-3; 8 bases agree with TRBD1. The specimen was blood. CDR3 coding DNA: TGTGCCAGCAGCACAGGGGGTCCTGGAAACACCATATATTTT. It yields the protein CASSTGGPGNTIYF.